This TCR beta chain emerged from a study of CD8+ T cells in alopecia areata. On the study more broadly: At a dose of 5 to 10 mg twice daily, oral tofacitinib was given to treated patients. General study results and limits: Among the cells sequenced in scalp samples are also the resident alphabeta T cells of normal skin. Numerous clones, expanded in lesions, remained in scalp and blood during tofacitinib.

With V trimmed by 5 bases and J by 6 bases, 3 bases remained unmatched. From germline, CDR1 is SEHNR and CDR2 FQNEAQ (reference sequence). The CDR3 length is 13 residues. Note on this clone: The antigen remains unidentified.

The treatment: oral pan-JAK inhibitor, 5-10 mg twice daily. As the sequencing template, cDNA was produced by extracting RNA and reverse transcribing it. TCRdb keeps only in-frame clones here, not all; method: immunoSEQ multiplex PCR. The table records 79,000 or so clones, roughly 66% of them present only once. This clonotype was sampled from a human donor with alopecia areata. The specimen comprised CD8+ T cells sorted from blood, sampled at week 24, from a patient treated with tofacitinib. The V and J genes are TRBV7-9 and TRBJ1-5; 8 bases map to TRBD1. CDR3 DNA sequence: TGTGCCAGCAGCCCACAGGGGGGTCAGCCCCAGCATTTT. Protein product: CASSPQGGQPQHF.